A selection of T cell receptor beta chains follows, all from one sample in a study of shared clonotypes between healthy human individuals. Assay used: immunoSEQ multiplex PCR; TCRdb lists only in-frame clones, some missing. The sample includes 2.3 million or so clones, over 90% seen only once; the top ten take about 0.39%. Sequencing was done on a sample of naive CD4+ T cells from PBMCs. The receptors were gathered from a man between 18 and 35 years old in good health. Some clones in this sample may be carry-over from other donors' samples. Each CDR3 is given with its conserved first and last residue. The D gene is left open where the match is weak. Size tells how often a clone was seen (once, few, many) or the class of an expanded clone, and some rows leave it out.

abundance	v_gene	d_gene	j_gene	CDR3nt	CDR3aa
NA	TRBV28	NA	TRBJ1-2	TGTGCCAGCAGTTTAAGGGGGGGCGGAGGCTACACCTTC	CASSLRGGGGYTF
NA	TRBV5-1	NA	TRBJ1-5	TGCGCCAGCAGCTTGGTGCCTGAGAGTCAGCCCCAGCATTTT	CASSLVPESQPQHF
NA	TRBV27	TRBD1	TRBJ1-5	TGTGCCAGCAGTAGGGGGACAGGGGGCAATCAGCCCCAGCATTTT	CASSRGTGGNQPQHF
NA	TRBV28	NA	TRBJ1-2	TGTGCCAGCAGTCATGAGGACAGTGCTGGAAGGGTCTATGGCTACACCTTC	CASSHEDSAGRVYGYTF
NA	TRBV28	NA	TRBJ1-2	TGTGCCAGCAGTTCCGTCACGACAGGCCTCTATGGCTACACCTTC	CASSSVTTGLYGYTF
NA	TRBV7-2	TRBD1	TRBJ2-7	TGTGCCAGCAGCTCCGGGACAGGGGGCTACGAGCAGTACTTC	CASSSGTGGYEQYF
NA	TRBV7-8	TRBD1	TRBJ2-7	TGTGCCAGCAGCTTAGCTAGCCCCAAAGGGGGCGGCTACGAGCAGTACTTC	CASSLASPKGGGYEQYF
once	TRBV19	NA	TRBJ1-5	TGTGCCAGTAGTCTCCCATATCAGCCCCAGCATTTT	CASSLPYQPQHF
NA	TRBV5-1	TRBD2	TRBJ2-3	TGCGCCAGCAGCTTGGCCGCGGGGGGAGATACGCAGTATTTT	CASSLAAGGDTQYF
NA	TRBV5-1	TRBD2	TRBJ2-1	TGCGCCAGCAGCTTGAGGCTAGTAGCGGGAGTAGGCAATGAGCAGTTCTTC	CASSLRLVAGVGNEQFF
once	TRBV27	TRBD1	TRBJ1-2	TGTGCCAGCAGTTTAGACAGGGGGCACTATGGCTACACCTTC	CASSLDRGHYGYTF
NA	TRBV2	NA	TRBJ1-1	TGTGCCAGCAGCCCCGAGACGGGGACTGAAGCTTTCTTT	CASSPETGTEAFF
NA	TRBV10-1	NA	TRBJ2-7	TGCGCCAGCTCCGGGACTCAAACTTACGAGCAGTACTTC	CASSGTQTYEQYF
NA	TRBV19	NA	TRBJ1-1	TGTGCCAGTAGTACTCGGGATATGACCACTGAAGCTTTCTTT	CASSTRDMTTEAFF
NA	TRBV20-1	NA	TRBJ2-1	TGCAGTGCTAGAGATGCGCGGCAGTTCTTC	CSARDARQFF
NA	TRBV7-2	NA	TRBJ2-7	TGTGCCAGCACCAACCCGAGGGGGGCTGGCGAGCAGTACTTC	CASTNPRGAGEQYF
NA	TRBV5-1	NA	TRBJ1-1	TGCGCCAGCAGCTTGGTCCCCAGAGACACTGAAGCTTTCTTT	CASSLVPRDTEAFF
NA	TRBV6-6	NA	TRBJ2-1	TGTGCCAGCAGTTACCTAGACCCGTCCTCCTACAATGAGCAGTTCTTC	CASSYLDPSSYNEQFF
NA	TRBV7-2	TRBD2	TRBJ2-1	TGTGCCAGCAGCTTAACTAGCGGGAGGACCAATGAGCAGTTCTTC	CASSLTSGRTNEQFF
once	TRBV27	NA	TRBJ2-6	TGTGCCAGCAGTTTCAGGGGTTCCGGGGCCAACGTCCTGACTTTC	CASSFRGSGANVLTF
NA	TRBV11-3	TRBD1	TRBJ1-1	TGTGCCAGCAGCCAGACAGGGGGCTACACTGAAGCTTTCTTT	CASSQTGGYTEAFF
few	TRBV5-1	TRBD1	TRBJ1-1	TGCGCCAGCAGCGAAGGACAGGGGTCTGAAGCTTTCTTT	CASSEGQGSEAFF
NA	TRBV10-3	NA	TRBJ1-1	TGTGCCATCAGGATTAATGTGAACACTGAAGCTTTCTTT	CAIRINVNTEAFF
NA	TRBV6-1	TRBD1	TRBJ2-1	TGTGCCAGCATTAAGGACAGGTTACCGCAGGAGCAGTTCTTC	CASIKDRLPQEQFF
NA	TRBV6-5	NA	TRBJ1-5	TGTGCCAGCAGTTACTCGAATGCCAATCAGCCCCAGCATTTT	CASSYSNANQPQHF
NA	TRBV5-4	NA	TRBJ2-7	TGTGCCAGCAGCAACCAAGGGGGAGGGGCCTACGAGCAGTACTTC	CASSNQGGGAYEQYF
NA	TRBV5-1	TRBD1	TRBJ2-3	TGCGCCAGCAGCTTACAGGGGTTCACAGATACGCAGTATTTT	CASSLQGFTDTQYF
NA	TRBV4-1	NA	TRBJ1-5	TGCGCCAGCAGCCAAGTTGGTCGAGGGCAGGGGCCCAATCAGCCCCAGCATTTT	CASSQVGRGQGPNQPQHF
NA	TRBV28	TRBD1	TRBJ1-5	TGTGCCAGCAGTTCGGGACAGGGTAGGTTAACCCCACAGCATTTT	CASSSGQGRLTPQHF
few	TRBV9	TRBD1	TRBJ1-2	TGTGCCAGCAGCGCCCGGACAGGGTTCGGCTACACCTTC	CASSARTGFGYTF
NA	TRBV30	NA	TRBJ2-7	TGTGCCTGGAGCCTTTTTCGGCAGCCGAGCTCCTACGAGCAGTACTTC	CAWSLFRQPSSYEQYF
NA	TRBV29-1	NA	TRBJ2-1	TGCAGCGTTGGACAGGCCCCGCTTTACAATGAGCAGTTCTTC	CSVGQAPLYNEQFF
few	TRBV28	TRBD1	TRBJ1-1	TGTGCCAGCAGCCTCGGGACAGGGATCCACGCTTTCTTT	CASSLGTGIHAFF
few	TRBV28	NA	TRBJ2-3	TGTGCCAGCAGCCTTACAGATACGCAGTATTTT	CASSLTDTQYF
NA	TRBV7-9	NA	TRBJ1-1	TGTGCCAGCAGCTTAGGAAGGACAGCGAACACTGAAGCTTTCTTT	CASSLGRTANTEAFF
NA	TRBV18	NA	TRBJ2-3	TGTGCCAGCTCATTAACCCCGGGACCCAAAGATACGCAGTATTTT	CASSLTPGPKDTQYF
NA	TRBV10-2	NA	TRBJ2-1	TGCGCCAGCAGTGAGTCGTGGAATGAGCAGTTCTTC	CASSESWNEQFF
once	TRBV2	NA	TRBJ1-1	TGTGCCAGCAGGGATAACACTGAAGCTTTCTTT	CASRDNTEAFF
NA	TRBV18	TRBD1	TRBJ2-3	TGTGCCAGCTCCCTCCAGACAGGGGGAACAGATACGCAGTATTTT	CASSLQTGGTDTQYF
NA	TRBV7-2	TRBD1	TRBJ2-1	TGTGCCAGCACCACCACAGGGGGGACCTACAATGAGCAGTTCTTC	CASTTTGGTYNEQFF
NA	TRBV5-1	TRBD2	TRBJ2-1	TGCGCCAGCAGCTTTCAGGGGGCGATCGGGACTAGCGGGACGAATGAGCAGTTCTTC	CASSFQGAIGTSGTNEQFF
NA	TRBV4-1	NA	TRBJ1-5	TGCGCCAGCAGCCAAGAGTCCGGGTACAATCAGCCCCAGCATTTT	CASSQESGYNQPQHF
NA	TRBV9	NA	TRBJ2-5	TGTGCCAGCAGCGTAGATGTCCGGGGCCTGACCTCGCAAGAGACCCAGTACTTC	CASSVDVRGLTSQETQYF
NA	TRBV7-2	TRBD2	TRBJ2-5	TGTGCCAGCAGCCCGGGACTAGCGGGAGAGACCCAGTACTTC	CASSPGLAGETQYF
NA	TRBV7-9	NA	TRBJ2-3	TGTGCCAGCAGCTCCATAAAGGGAGGTGACACAGATACGCAGTATTTT	CASSSIKGGDTDTQYF
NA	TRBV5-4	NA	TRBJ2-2	TGTGCCAGCAGCTTGCGCCGGCAGGTTAACACCGGGGAGCTGTTTTTT	CASSLRRQVNTGELFF
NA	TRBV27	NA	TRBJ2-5	TGTGCCAGCAGTTTCGGACCCGCCGGGAGTGGGGAGACCCAGTACTTC	CASSFGPAGSGETQYF
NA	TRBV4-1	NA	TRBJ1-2	TGCGCCAGCAGCCAAGCCCCAACGGGGGCTAACTATGGCTACACCTTC	CASSQAPTGANYGYTF